This entry features one T cell receptor beta chain sequence. Time point of the sample: newly diagnosed, previously untreated cHL patient sample. Thawed PBMCs underwent magnetic negative selection to yield purified CD4+ T cells. This specimen belongs to a study of PD-1 blockade in classical Hodgkin lymphoma. Sequenced by immunoSEQ multiplex PCR; TCRdb stores in-frame clones only, minus some. Here the sample spans tens of thousands of clones, 90% to 95% being singletons. Germline V gives CDR1 SGDLS, CDR2 YYNGEE. The CDR3 length is 15 residues. The ends were cut back, 2 bases at V and 6 bases at J, with 15 bases in the middle.

This TCR was recovered from a human donor with classical Hodgkin lymphoma. This rearrangement joins TRBV9 to TRBJ2-1; possibly TRBD1 for D (5 bases). Sequencing used CD4+ T cells from blood. The CDR3 region has the DNA TGTGCCAGCAGCGTTTCCTCTAGGGGCCCCAATGAGCAGTTCTTC. Protein product: CASSVSSRGPNEQFF. The variable domain in full, with the rest retrieved from reference TRBV9 and TRBJ2-1, is DSGVTQTPKHLITATGQRVTLRCSPRSGDLSVYWYQQSLDQGLQFLIQYYNGEERAKGNILERFSAQQFPDLHSELNLSSLELGDSALYFCASSVSSRGPNEQFFGPGTRLTVL.